This T cell receptor beta chain was retrieved from a study of T cell responses to AZD1222 COVID-19 vaccine. General study points: Spike-specific TCR breadth and depth were elevated following two AZD1222 doses. At study baseline, merely several AZD1222 recipients were seropositive.

Turning to this clone: Its specificity is not known.

The assay was immunoSEQ multiplex PCR, and TCRdb's table has in-frame clones only and misses some. Of fewer than 200,000 clones listed, approximately 90% are singletons. The germline V and J ends were trimmed by 3 bases and 0 bases, with 10 bases remaining between them. CDR1 and CDR2 from the germline V gene are KGHSH and LQKENI. CDR3 length equals 15 residues. The sequenced sample was peripheral blood, obtained 28 days after the second dose of the MenACWY control vaccine. This sequence originates from an adult who received the MenACWY meningococcal vaccine as a control. The rearrangement joins TRBV18 to TRBJ2-3; no reliable D call. CDR3 region: CASSPKGASTDTQYF. CDR3 nucleotide sequence: TGTGCCAGCTCACCTAAGGGTGCTAGCACAGATACGCAGTATTTT.